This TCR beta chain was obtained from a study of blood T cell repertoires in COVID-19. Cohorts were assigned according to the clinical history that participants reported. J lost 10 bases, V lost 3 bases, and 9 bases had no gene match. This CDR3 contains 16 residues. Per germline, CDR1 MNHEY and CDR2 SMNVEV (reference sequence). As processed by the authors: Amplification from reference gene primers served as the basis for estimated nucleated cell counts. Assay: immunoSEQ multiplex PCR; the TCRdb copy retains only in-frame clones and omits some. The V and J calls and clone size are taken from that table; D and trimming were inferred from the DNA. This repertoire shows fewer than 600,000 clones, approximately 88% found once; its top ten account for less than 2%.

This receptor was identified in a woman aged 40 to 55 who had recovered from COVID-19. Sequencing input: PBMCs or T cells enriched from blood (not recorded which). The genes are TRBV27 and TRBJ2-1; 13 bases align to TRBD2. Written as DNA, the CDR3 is TGTGCCAGCAGTTTCGGGGACGAGGGACTAGCGGGGGAGCAGTTCTTC. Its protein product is CASSFGDEGLAGEQFF.